The entry below describes one T cell receptor beta chain. No antigen is known for it. The germline V gene encodes CDR1 GTSNPN and CDR2 SVGIG (reference sequence). V dropped 4 bases and J dropped 0 bases, with 13 bases sitting between them. CDR3 length equals 15 residues. This record belongs to a study of beta chain features in type 1 diabetes. Overall study findings and caveats: Across all four CD4+ subsets, people with type 1 diabetes showed modestly shorter TCRB CDR3s. VDJ junctions in type 1 diabetes patients carried more deletions and fewer insertions. For patients, the naive, central memory and Treg TCRB repertoires appeared more alike than for healthy donors.

The entirety of the isolated RNA underwent reverse transcription, so expressed TCRB transcripts were sequenced. Repertoires were generated with immunoSEQ multiplex PCR, while TCRdb's copy carries only in-frame clones and drops some. Here the sample spans approximately 40,000 clones, approximately 49% being singletons. The clonotype comes from a woman in her twenties or thirties in good health. This chain links TRBV30 with TRBJ1-3; D is unresolved. Sequencing was carried out using stem cell memory CD4+ T cells from blood. The CDR3 protein is CAWTRDGDSGNTIYF. The CDR3 DNA reads TGTGCCTGGACGCGAGACGGAGACTCTGGAAACACCATATATTTT.